These 16 T cell receptor beta chains came from one sample sequenced in a study of cytotoxic CD8 clonotypes in ibrutinib-treated CLL. Sequencing used immunoSEQ multiplex PCR; TCRdb keeps in-frame clones, though not all of them. This table has more than 75,000 clones, approximately 77% appearing once. The sequencing used PBMCs, collected after 24 months of ibrutinib treatment. The receptors were sampled from a human donor with chronic lymphocytic leukemia.

This rearrangement joins TRBV4-3 to TRBJ2-2, with D possibly being TRBD1 or TRBD2 (6 bases each). Trimming pared 0 bases from V and 6 bases from J, leaving 17 bases between. The germline CDR1 and CDR2 sequences are LGHNA and YSLEER. This CDR3 has 17 amino acids. CDR3 nucleotide sequence: TGCGCCAGCAGCCAAGAACTCTCAAGGGGGGCCCCCGGGGAGCTGTTTTTT. Amino acid sequence: CASSQELSRGAPGELFF.

This clone has more than one count but fewer than ten. CDR3 sequence (DNA): TGTGCCAGCAGTGAAGGGGCAGGGAGTTATGGCTACACCTTC. Its translation is CASSEGAGSYGYTF. The V call is TRBV2, the J call TRBJ1-2, with D tentatively TRBD1 (5 bases). V was clipped by 1 base and J by 5 bases, with 11 bases between them. Germline V gives CDR1 SNHLY, CDR2 FYNNEI. This CDR3 spans 14 amino acids.

CDR3: CASSQEDRGSNEQYF. The CDR3 DNA reads TGCGCCAGCAGCCAAGAAGACAGGGGTAGCAACGAGCAGTACTTC. The chain is built from TRBV4-1 and TRBJ2-7, with 8 bases fitting TRBD1. The CDR3 has 15 residues. CDR1 and CDR2 (germline): MGHRA, YSYEKL. V shed 0 bases, J shed 5 bases, and the junction held 6 bases outside the gene matches.

The genes are TRBV6-6 and TRBJ2-2; 14 positions match TRBD2. V lost 6 bases to trimming and J lost 4 bases; unmatched junction nucleotides: 1. CDR3 length: 15 amino acids. From germline, CDR1 is MNHNY and CDR2 SVGAGI (reference sequence). The CDR3 nucleotides are TGTGCCAGCAGCGGACTAGCGGGAGGCACCGGGGAGCTGTTTTTT. It specifies CASSGLAGGTGELFF.

For the CDR3, the DNA is TGTGCCAGCAGTTTATCGGTGGAGCAGTTCTTC. This encodes CASSLSVEQFF. The rearrangement links TRBV28 to TRBJ2-1, with D uncertain. CDR3 length: 11 amino acids. From germline, CDR1 is MDHEN and CDR2 SYDVKM. The V and J ends lost 1 base and 10 bases respectively, with 5 bases between them. Drawing the rest from reference TRBV28 and TRBJ2-1, the complete variable domain is DVKVTQSSRYLVKRTGEKVFLECVQDMDHENMFWYRQDPGLGLRLIYFSYDVKMKEKGDIPEGYSVSREKKERFSLILESASTNQTSMYLCASSLSVEQFFGPGTRLTVL.

In its sample, this clone was seen a few times. J is TRBJ2-7 and V is TRBV6-1; the match to TRBD1 covers 8 bases. The CDR3 totals 15 residues. J gave up 2 bases and V 4 bases, and 7 bases lay outside the gene matches. Germline CDR1 reads MNHNS; CDR2 reads SASEGT. In nucleotides, the CDR3 is TGTGCCAGCAGTGGGGGCGGGACAGGAGCCTACGAGCAGTACTTC. Translated: CASSGGGTGAYEQYF.

The chain employs TRBV13 and TRBJ2-1; D is uncertain. CDR1 is PRHDT, CDR2 FYEKMQ, per germline (reference sequence). V was trimmed by 2 bases and J by 1 base, leaving 0 bases between them. The CDR3 length is 12 residues. CDR3 in amino acids: CASSLSYNEQFF. The CDR3 coding sequence is TGTGCCAGCAGCTTATCCTACAATGAGCAGTTCTTC.

The CDR3 sequence is CASSVATPTGPRSTGELFF. For the CDR3, the DNA is TGTGCCAGCAGCGTAGCTACCCCGACAGGGCCCCGTTCCACCGGGGAGCTGTTTTTT. The chain has TRBV9 and TRBJ2-2, with 7 positions matching TRBD1. In germline, CDR1 is SGDLS, CDR2 YYNGEE. Trimming removed 0 bases from V and 4 bases from J; junction bases left unmatched: 15. This CDR3 spans 19 amino acids.

The chain joins TRBV28 to TRBJ2-7; perhaps TRBD1 as D (5 bases). V lost 3 bases and J 6 bases, leaving 12 bases between the germline ends. Germline V gives CDR1 MDHEN, CDR2 SYDVKM. This CDR3 has 13 residues. The chain's CDR3 is CASSFRQLSEQYF. In nucleotides, the CDR3 is TGTGCCAGCAGTTTTCGACAGTTAAGCGAGCAGTACTTC.

This clone was recorded only once. The chain uses TRBV29-1 and TRBJ1-5; D is possibly TRBD1 (5 bases). V lost 6 bases and J lost 1, with 10 bases in between. The germline gives CDR1 SQVTM, CDR2 ANQGSEA. The CDR3 contains 13 residues. The CDR3 DNA follows: TGCAGCGTGCGGGGGGGGAGCAATCAGCCCCAGCATTTT. Translation: CSVRGGSNQPQHF.

The rearrangement joins TRBV28 to TRBJ2-7, with D perhaps being TRBD1 or TRBD2 (5 bases each). Between the trimmed V and J ends, which lost 3 bases and 3 bases, there was a span of 12 bases. The CDR3 contains 14 residues. Germline assignment: CDR1 MDHEN and CDR2 SYDVKM. DNA of the CDR3: TGTGCCAGCAGTTTGGGGGTAAGGCACTACGAGCAGTACTTC. It encodes CASSLGVRHYEQYF.

This chain joins TRBV5-1 and TRBJ1-1, with D hard to call. CDR1 SGHRS and CDR2 YFSETQ come from the germline V gene. The length of the CDR3 is 14 residues. The V gene lost 0 bases and the J gene lost 2 bases, with 8 bases spanning the gap. For the CDR3, the DNA is TGCGCCAGCAGCTTGGGGGCAGCTAACACTGAAGCTTTCTTT. Protein: CASSLGAANTEAFF.

The sample holds one count of this clone. The V gene is TRBV20-1, the J gene TRBJ2-4, with D perhaps matching TRBD1 or TRBD2 (5 bases each). The germline CDR1 and CDR2 sequences are DFQATT and SNEGSKA (reference sequence). The V end was cut by 3 bases, the J end by 15 bases, with 12 bases between. The CDR3 sequence is 10 residues long. This CDR3 is CSASWGTPYF. CDR3 bases: TGCAGTGCTAGTTGGGGGACCCCGTACTTC.

V gene TRBV6-1 combines with J gene TRBJ1-3, with D uncertain. Germline V CDR1 and CDR2: MNHNS, SASEGT. The CDR3 totals 12 residues. The V end lost 6 bases, the J end lost 5 bases, and 8 bases lay between the germline ends. CDR3 protein: CASSRTRNTIYF. DNA of the CDR3: TGTGCCAGCAGCCGGACGAGAAACACCATATATTTT.

This clone showed up just once. This chain links TRBV5-1 with TRBJ2-3; D is unclear. V was cut by 0 bases and J by 7 bases, with 9 bases left in between. CDR3 length equals 13 residues. CDR1 SGHRS and CDR2 YFSETQ come from the germline V gene. The CDR3 here is CASSLDGVNTQYF. The CDR3 DNA follows: TGCGCCAGCAGCTTGGATGGGGTAAATACGCAGTATTTT.

This chain connects TRBV18 to TRBJ2-5; D is perhaps TRBD1 (6 bases). The CDR3 sequence is 13 residues long. Germline V gene data show CDR1 as KGHSH and CDR2 as LQKENI. V was trimmed by 3 bases and J by 3 bases, leaving 8 bases between them. The CDR3 loop is CASSPGQKETQYF. CDR3 nucleotide sequence: TGTGCCAGCTCACCCGGACAGAAAGAGACCCAGTACTTC.